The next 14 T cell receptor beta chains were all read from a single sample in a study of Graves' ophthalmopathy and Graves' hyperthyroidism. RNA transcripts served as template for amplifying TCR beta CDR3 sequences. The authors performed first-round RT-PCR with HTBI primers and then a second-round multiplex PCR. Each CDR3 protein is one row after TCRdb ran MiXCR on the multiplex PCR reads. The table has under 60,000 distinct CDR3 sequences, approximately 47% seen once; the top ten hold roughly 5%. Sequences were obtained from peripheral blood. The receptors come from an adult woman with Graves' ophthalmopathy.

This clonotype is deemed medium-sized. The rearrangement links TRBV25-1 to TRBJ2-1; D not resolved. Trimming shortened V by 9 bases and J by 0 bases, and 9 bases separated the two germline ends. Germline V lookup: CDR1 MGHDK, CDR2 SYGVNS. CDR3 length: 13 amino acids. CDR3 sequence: CASSITSYNEQFF. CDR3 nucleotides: TGTGCCAGTTCAATAACCTCCTACAATGAGCAGTTCTTC.

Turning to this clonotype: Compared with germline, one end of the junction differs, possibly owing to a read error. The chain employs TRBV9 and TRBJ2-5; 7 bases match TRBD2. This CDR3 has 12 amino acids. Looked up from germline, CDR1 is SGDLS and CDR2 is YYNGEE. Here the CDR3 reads CTSRLAGETQYF. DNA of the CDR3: TGTACCAGCAGACTAGCAGGAGAGACCCAGTACTTC.

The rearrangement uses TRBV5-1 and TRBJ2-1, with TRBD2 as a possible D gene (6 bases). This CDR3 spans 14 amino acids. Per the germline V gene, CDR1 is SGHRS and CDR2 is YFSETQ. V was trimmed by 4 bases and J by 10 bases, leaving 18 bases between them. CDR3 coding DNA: TGCGCCAGCAGCCTGGCTGGGACTTCCGAGGAGCAGTTCTTC. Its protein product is CASSLAGTSEEQFF.

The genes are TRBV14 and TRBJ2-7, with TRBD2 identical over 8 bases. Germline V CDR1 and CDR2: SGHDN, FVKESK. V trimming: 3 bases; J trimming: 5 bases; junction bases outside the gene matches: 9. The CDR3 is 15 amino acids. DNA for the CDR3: TGTGCCAGCAGCCAGGTACGCGGGAGGACCCACGAGCAGTACTTC. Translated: CASSQVRGRTHEQYF. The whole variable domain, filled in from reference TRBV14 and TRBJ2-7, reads EAGVTQFPSHSVIEKGQTVTLRCDPISGHDNLYWYRRVMGKEIKFLLHFVKESKQDESGMPNNRFLAERTGGTYSTLKVQPAELEDSGVYFCASSQVRGRTHEQYFGPGTRLTVT.

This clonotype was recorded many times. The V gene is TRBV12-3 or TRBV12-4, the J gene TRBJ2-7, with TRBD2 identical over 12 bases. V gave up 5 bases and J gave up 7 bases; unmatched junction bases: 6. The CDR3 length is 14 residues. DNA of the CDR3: TGTGCCAGCAGTGCGACTAGCGGGAGAAGAGAGCAGTACTTC. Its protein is CASSATSGRREQYF.

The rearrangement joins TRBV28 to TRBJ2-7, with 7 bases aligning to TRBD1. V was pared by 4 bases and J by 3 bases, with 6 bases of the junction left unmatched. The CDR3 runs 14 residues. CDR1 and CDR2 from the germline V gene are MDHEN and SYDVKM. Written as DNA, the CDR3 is TGTGCCAGCAGTTCAGACAGGGAAGGCTACGAGCAGTACTTC. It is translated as CASSSDREGYEQYF.

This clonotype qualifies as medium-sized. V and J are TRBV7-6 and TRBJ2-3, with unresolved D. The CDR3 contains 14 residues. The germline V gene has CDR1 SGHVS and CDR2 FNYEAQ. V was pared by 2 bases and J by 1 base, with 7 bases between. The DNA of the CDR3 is TGTGCCAGCAGCTTACTGCTCGGCACAGATACGCAGTATTTT. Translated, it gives CASSLLLGTDTQYF.

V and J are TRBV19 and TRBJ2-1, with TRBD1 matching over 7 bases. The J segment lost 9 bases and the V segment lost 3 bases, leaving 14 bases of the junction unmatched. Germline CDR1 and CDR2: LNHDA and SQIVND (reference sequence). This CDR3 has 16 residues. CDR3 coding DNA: TGTGCCAGTAGTATCCCGACAGGGACAGCTTTCCGTGAGCAGTTCTTC. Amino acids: CASSIPTGTAFREQFF.

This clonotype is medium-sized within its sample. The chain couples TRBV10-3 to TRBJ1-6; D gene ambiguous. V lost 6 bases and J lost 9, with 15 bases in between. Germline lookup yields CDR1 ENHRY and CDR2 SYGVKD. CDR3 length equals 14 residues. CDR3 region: CAISPDRASSPLHF. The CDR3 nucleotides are TGTGCCATCAGCCCGGATAGAGCAAGTTCACCCCTCCACTTT.

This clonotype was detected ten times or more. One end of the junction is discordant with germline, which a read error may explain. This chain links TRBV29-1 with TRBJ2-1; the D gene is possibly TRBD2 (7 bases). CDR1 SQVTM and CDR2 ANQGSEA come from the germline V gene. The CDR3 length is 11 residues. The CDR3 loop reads CSGLVLGGGVF. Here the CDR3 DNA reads TGCAGCGGCCTTGTGTTAGGGGGGGGGGTCTTC.

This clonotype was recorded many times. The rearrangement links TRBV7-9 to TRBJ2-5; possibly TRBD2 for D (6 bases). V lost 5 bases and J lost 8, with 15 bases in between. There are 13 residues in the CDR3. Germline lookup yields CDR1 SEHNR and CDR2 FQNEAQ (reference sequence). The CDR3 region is CASSVRELGTQYF. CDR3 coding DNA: TGTGCCAGCAGCGTTCGGGAGTTGGGCACCCAGTACTTC.

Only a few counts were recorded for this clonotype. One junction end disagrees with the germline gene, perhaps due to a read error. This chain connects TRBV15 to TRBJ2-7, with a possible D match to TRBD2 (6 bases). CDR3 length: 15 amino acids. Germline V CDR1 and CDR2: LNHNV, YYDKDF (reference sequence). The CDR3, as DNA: TGTGCCACCAGCGTGGGACTTCCGAACACCGGGGAGCTGTACTTC. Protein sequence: CATSVGLPNTGELYF.

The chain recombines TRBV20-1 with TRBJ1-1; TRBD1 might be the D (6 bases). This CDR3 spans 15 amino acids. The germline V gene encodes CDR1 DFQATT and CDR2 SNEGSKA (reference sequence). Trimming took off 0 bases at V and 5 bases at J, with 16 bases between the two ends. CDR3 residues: CSARDGRGAKTEAFF. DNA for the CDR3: TGCAGTGCTAGAGATGGTCGGGGGGCGAAGACTGAAGCTTTCTTT.

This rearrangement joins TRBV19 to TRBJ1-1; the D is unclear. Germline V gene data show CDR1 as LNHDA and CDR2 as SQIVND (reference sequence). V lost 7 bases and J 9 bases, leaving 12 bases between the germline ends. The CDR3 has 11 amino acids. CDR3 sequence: CASTKIGKAFF. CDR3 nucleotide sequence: TGTGCCAGTACCAAGATCGGAAAAGCTTTCTTT.